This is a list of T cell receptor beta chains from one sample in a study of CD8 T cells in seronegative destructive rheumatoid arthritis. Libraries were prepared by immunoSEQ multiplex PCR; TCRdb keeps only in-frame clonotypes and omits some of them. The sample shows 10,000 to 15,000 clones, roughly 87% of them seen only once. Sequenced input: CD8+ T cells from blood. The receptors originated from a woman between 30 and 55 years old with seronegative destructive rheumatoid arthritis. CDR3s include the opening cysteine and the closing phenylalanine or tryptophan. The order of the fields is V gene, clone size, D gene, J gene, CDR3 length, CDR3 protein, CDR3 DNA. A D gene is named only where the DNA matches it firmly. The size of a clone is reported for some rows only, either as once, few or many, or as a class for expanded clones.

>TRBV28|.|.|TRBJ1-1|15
CASSYSGAMNTEAFF
TGTGCCAGCAGTTACTCAGGGGCCATGAACACTGAAGCTTTCTTT
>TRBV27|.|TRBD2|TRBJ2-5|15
CASSLLAGGQETQYF
TGTGCCAGCAGTTTACTAGCGGGGGGGCAAGAGACCCAGTACTTC
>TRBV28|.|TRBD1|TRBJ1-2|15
CASRSQGASSHGYTF
TGTGCCAGCAGGTCACAGGGGGCTTCATCCCATGGCTACACCTTC
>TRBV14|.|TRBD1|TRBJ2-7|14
CASSPGTGPYEQYF
TGTGCCAGCAGCCCCGGGACAGGGCCCTACGAGCAGTACTTC
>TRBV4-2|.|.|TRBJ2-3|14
CASSRETSTDTQYF
TGTGCCAGCAGCCGGGAGACTAGCACAGATACGCAGTATTTT
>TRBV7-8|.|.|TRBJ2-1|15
CAGSFVLGFNNEQFF
TGTGCCGGCAGCTTCGTACTAGGGTTTAACAATGAGCAGTTCTTC
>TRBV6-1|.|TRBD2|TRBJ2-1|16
CASSEERLAGDNEQFF
TGTGCCAGCAGTGAAGAAAGACTAGCGGGGGACAATGAGCAGTTCTTC
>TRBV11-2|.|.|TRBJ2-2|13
CASSLAGAGELFF
TGTGCCAGCAGCTTAGCAGGGGCCGGGGAGCTGTTTTTT
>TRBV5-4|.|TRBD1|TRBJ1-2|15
CASSSGTGQLYGYTF
TGTGCCAGCAGCTCCGGGACAGGGCAGCTCTATGGCTACACCTTC
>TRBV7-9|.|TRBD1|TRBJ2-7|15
CASSPGTGTPYEQYF
TGTGCCAGCAGTCCCGGGACAGGGACTCCCTACGAGCAGTACTTC
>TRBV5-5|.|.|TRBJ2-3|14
CASSLGPEPDTQYF
TGTGCCAGCAGCTTGGGGCCTGAACCCGATACGCAGTATTTT
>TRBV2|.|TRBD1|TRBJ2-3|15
CASSAPDRSSDTQYF
TGTGCCAGCAGTGCGCCGGACAGGTCGTCGGATACGCAGTATTTT
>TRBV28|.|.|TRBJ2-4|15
CASSLRGLAKNIQYF
TGTGCCAGCAGTTTACGCGGCCTAGCCAAAAACATTCAGTACTTC
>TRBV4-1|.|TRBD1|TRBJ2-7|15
CASSQMTGGSYEQYF
TGCGCCAGCAGCCAGATGACAGGGGGGTCTTACGAGCAGTACTTC
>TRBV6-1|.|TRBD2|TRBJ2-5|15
CASSVLAGGQETQYF
TGTGCCAGCAGTGTACTAGCGGGGGGCCAAGAGACCCAGTACTTC
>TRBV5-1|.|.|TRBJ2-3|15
CASSLVPGGTDTQYF
TGCGCCAGCAGCTTGGTTCCAGGGGGGACAGATACGCAGTATTTT
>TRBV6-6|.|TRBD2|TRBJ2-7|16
CASSPRGGPSSYEQYF
TGTGCCAGCAGTCCACGGGGGGGGCCCAGCTCCTACGAGCAGTACTTC
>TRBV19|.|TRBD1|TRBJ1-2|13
CASTTGGHYGYTF
TGCGCCAGTACGACAGGGGGGCACTATGGCTACACCTTC
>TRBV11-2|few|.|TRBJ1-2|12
CASSSGDRGYTF
TGTGCCAGCAGCTCGGGGGATCGGGGCTACACCTTC
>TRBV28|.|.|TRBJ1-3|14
CASSWRVSGNTIYF
TGTGCCAGCAGTTGGCGGGTCTCTGGAAACACCATATATTTT
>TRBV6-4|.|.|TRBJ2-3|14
CASSAADSTDTQYF
TGTGCCAGCAGTGCGGCCGACTCCACAGATACGCAGTATTTT
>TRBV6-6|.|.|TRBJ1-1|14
CASSYSTGLTEAFF
TGTGCCAGCAGTTACTCGACGGGACTCACTGAAGCTTTCTTT
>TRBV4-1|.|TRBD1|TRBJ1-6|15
CASSVTGGLNSPLHF
TGCGCCAGCAGCGTAACAGGGGGGCTAAATTCACCCCTCCACTTT